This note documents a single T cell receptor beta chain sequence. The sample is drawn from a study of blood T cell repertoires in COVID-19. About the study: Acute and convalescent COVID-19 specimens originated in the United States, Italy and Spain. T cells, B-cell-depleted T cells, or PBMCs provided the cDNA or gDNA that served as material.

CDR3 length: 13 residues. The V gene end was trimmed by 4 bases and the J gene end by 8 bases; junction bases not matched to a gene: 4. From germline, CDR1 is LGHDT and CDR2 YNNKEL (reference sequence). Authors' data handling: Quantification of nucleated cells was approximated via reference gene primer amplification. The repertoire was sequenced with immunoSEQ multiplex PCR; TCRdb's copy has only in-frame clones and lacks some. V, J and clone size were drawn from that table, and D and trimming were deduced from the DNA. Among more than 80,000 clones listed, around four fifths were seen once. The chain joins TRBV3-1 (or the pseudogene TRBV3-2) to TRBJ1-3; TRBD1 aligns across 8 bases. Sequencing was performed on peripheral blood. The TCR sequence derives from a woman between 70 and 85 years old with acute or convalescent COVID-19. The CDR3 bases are TGTGCCAGCAGCCTCGGACAGGGCCACACCATATATTTT. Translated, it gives CASSLGQGHTIYF.